Shown below are 13 T cell receptor beta chains from a single sample sequenced in a study of response to subunit inactivated influenza vaccine. TCRdb ran MiXCR on the RT-PCR reads and lists one entry per CDR3 protein. The sample records around 580,000 distinct CDR3 sequences, roughly 10% being singletons. Sequencing was performed on PBMCs from blood, taken on the day of vaccination. These receptors were collected from a man between 45 and 60 years old who received an inactivated influenza vaccine.

This clonotype showed up just a few times. The chain links TRBV3-1 to TRBJ1-6; D gene ambiguous. Looked up from germline, CDR1 is LGHDT and CDR2 is YNNKEL (reference sequence). This CDR3 spans 17 amino acids. V was cut by 4 bases and J by 0 bases, with 13 bases left in between. The CDR3 spells CASSPAGFSSYNSPLHF. CDR3 bases: TGTGCCAGCAGCCCGGCGGGTTTCAGCTCCTATAATTCACCCCTCCACTTT.

This clonotype was recorded a few times. The CDR3: CAISESRSGTADNSPLHF. CDR3 bases: TGTGCCATCAGTGAGTCCCGATCAGGGACAGCAGATAATTCACCCCTCCACTTT. V is TRBV10-3 and J is TRBJ1-6, with 7 bases that match TRBD1. J lost 5 bases, V lost 0 bases, and 10 bases had no gene match. The CDR3 contains 18 residues. Germline CDR1 and CDR2: ENHRY and SYGVKD.

In this sample, this clonotype turned up a few times. J is TRBJ2-3 and V is TRBV20-1; 8 nucleotides agree with TRBD2. V trimming: 7 bases; J trimming: 5 bases; junction bases outside the gene matches: 8. The CDR3 is 13 residues long. From germline, CDR1 is DFQATT and CDR2 SNEGSKA (reference sequence). Here the CDR3 DNA reads TGCAGTGTTTCAGCGGGAGCAGAAGATACGCAGTATTTT. Translation: CSVSAGAEDTQYF.

The V call is TRBV9, the J call TRBJ2-3; TRBD2 matches 9 bases. The CDR3 length is 16 residues. From germline, CDR1 is SGDLS and CDR2 YYNGEE. The V segment lost 3 bases and the J segment 3 bases; nucleotides outside the gene matches: 8. CDR3 DNA: TGTGCCAGCAGCGGCTATAGCGGGAGCTCGACAGATACGCAGTATTTT. The encoded protein is CASSGYSGSSTDTQYF.

The chain uses TRBV18 and TRBJ1-3; perhaps TRBD1 as D (5 bases). The CDR3 is made up of 16 amino acids. The germline V gene has CDR1 KGHSH and CDR2 LQKENI. V lost 1 base to trimming and J lost 0 bases, with 10 bases between them. The CDR3 sequence is CASSPLGTNSGNTIYF. Written as DNA, the CDR3 is TGTGCCAGCTCACCACTGGGGACCAACTCTGGAAACACCATATATTTT.

This clonotype was counted many times. The CDR3 region has the DNA TGTGCCAGCAGCCTATCAGGTAGCACTGAAGCTTTCTTT. Encoded protein: CASSLSGSTEAFF. The chain combines TRBV7-3 with TRBJ1-1; D ambiguous. The CDR3 loop spans 13 amino acids. Germline V gives CDR1 SGHTA, CDR2 FQGTGA. V lost 5 bases, J lost 4 bases, and 11 bases lay in between.

CDR3 protein: CASNKLGTDTQYF. The DNA of the CDR3 is TGTGCCAGCAATAAACTGGGCACAGATACGCAGTATTTT. The chain has TRBV9 and TRBJ2-3; no reliable D call. This CDR3 has 13 amino acids. The ends were cut back, 6 bases at V and 1 base at J, with 9 bases in the middle. CDR1 is SGDLS and CDR2 is YYNGEE in the germline V gene.

This clonotype was found a few times. The chain uses TRBV11-2 and TRBJ2-2; D uncertain. Germline CDR1 and CDR2: SGHAT and FQNNGV. Trimming left V 0 bases short and J 8 bases short, with 10 bases between. This CDR3 region has 14 residues. The CDR3 loop reads CASSLDPFIGELFF. The CDR3 DNA reads as TGTGCCAGCAGCTTAGACCCCTTTATTGGGGAGCTGTTTTTT.

The table lists this clonotype with many counts. V is TRBV29-1 and J is TRBJ1-2; 8 bases line up with TRBD1. The CDR3 runs 15 residues. CDR1 and CDR2 (germline): SQVTM, ANQGSEA. Unmatched junction bases numbered 11, after V lost 3 bases and J lost 5 bases. CDR3 in amino acids: CSVDAMGQDIYGYTF. CDR3 coding DNA: TGCAGCGTTGATGCCATGGGACAGGACATTTATGGCTACACCTTC.

This clonotype was picked up many times. The chain carries TRBV7-6 and TRBJ2-1; D possibly corresponds to TRBD2 (6 bases). The CDR3 totals 14 residues. Between the trimmed V and J ends, which lost 1 base and 8 bases, there was a span of 12 bases. Germline V CDR1 and CDR2: SGHVS, FNYEAQ. The CDR3 DNA is TGTGCCAGCAGCTTAGGAGTTAGCGGATATGAGCAGTTCTTC. Protein sequence: CASSLGVSGYEQFF.

This clonotype was counted a few times. The gene calls are TRBV15 and TRBJ1-3, with TRBD1 as a possible D gene (6 bases). Germline V CDR1 and CDR2: LNHNV, YYDKDF (reference sequence). V was cut by 3 bases and J by 0 bases, with 12 bases left in between. This CDR3 comprises 16 residues. The CDR3 region is CATSRDSSRSGNTIYF. DNA of the CDR3: TGTGCCACCAGCAGGGACAGCAGCCGCTCTGGAAACACCATATATTTT.

This clonotype was counted a few times. CDR3 amino acids: CASSLSGGTNTGELFF. The CDR3 DNA reads as TGTGCCAGCAGCTTGAGCGGGGGGACGAACACCGGGGAGCTGTTTTTT. V and J are TRBV5-5 and TRBJ2-2, with 9 positions matching TRBD2. CDR1 is SGHKS, CDR2 YYEKEE, per germline (reference sequence). V was pared by 1 base and J by 0 bases, with 1 base of the junction left unmatched. This CDR3 comprises 16 residues.

This clonotype was observed many times. V is TRBV24-1 and J is TRBJ2-1; 13 bases agree with TRBD2. The V gene end was trimmed by 3 bases and the J gene end by 10 bases; junction bases not matched to a gene: 8. The CDR3 spans 16 residues. CDR1 and CDR2 from the germline V gene are KGHDR and SFDVKD. CDR3 bases: TGTGCCACCAGTGATAGCGGGACTAGCGGGATGGGGGAGCAGTTCTTC. Amino acids: CATSDSGTSGMGEQFF.